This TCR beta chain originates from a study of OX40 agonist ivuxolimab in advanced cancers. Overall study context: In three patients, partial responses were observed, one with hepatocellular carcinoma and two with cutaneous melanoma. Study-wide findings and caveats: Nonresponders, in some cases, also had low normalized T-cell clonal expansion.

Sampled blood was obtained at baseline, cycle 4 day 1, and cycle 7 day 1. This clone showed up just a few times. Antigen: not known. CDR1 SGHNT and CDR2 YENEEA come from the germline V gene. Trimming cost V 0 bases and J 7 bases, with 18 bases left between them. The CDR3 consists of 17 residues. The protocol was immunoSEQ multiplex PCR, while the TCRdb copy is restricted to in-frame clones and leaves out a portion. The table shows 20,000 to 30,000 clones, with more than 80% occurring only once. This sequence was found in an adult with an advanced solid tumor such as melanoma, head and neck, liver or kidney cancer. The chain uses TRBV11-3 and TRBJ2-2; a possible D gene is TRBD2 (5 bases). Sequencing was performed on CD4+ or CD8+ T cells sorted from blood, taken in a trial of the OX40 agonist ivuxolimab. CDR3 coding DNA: TGTGCCAGCAGCTTAGAAAGACCAACGGGGTACGGCGGGGAGCTGTTTTTT. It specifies CASSLERPTGYGGELFF.